Here is one T cell receptor beta chain with its context. Its cognate antigen is unknown. The data derive from a study of cytomegalovirus exposure and HLA in healthy donors. Whole-study findings and limits: Analyzed later, association rates of TCRs varied across HLA loci, with DRB1 most and HLA-C fewest. Later analysis showed most CMV-associated TCR beta chains appearing HLA-restricted.

Germline loops: CDR1 SNHLY, CDR2 FYNNEI. The ends were cut back, 7 bases at V and 6 bases at J, with 19 bases in the middle. The CDR3 is made up of 15 amino acids. Amplification used 60 Vbeta primers and 13 Jbeta primers. How the authors handled the data: Approximately 83 million unique TCR beta chains, roughly 10 million shared, were counted in a later analysis. Here immunoSEQ multiplex PCR was the method, and the copy in TCRdb shows in-frame clones only, minus some. Clonal size and the V and J genes are those of that table, whereas D and trimming came from the DNA. This table holds 200,000 or so clones, roughly 80% found once. Donors were nominally healthy when sampled, though unrecorded immune exposures were likely.

V usage is TRBV2 and J usage is TRBJ1-5; D possibly corresponds to TRBD1 (6 bases). The TCR was taken from a man aged 50-59 years in good health and CMV-seronegative. What was sequenced was PBMCs. The CDR3 loop reads CASTLEAGAGQPQHF. The CDR3 DNA is TGTGCCAGCACCCTTGAGGCAGGGGCAGGTCAGCCCCAGCATTTT.